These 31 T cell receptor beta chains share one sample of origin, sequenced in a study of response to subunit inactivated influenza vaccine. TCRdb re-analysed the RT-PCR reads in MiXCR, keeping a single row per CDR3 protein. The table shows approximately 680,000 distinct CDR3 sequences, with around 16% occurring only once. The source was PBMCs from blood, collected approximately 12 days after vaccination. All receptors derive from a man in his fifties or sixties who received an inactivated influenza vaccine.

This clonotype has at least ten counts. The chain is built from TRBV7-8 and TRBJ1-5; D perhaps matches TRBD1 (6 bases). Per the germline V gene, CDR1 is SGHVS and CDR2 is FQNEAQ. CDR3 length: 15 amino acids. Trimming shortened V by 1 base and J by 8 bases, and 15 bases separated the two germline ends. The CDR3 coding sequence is TGTGCCAGCAGCTTAGGACGCTCGTACAGGGAGCCCCAGCATTTT. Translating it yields CASSLGRSYREPQHF.

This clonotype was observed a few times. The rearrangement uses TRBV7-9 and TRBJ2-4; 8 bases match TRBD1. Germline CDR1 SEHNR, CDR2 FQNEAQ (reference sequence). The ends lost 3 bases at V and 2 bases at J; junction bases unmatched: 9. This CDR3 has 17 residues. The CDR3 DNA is TGTGCCAGCAGCTTTTCTGGACAGGGACCCACCAAAAACATTCAGTACTTC. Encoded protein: CASSFSGQGPTKNIQYF.

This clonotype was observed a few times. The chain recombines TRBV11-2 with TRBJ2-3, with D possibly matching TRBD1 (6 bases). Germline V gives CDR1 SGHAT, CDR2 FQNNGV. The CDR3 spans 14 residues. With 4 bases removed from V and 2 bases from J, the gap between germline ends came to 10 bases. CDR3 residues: CASSSDRYTDTQYF. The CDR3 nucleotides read TGTGCCAGCAGCTCGGACAGATACACAGATACGCAGTATTTT.

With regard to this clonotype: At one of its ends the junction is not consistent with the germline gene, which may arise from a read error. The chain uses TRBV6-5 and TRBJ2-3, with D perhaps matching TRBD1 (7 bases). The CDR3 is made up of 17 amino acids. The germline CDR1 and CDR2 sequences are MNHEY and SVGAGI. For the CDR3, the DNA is TGTGCCAGCAGTTCCGTGACAGGGTCGGGACTCACAGTTACGCAGTATTTT. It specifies CASSSVTGSGLTVTQYF.

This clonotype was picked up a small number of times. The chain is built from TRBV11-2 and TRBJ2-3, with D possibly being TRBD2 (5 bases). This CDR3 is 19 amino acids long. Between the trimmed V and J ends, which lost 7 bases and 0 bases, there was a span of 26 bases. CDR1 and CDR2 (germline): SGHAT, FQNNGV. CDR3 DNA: TGTGCCAGCACCCTTAGTAGGCCGGGCGGGCTACTTAGCACAGATACGCAGTATTTT. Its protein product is CASTLSRPGGLLSTDTQYF.

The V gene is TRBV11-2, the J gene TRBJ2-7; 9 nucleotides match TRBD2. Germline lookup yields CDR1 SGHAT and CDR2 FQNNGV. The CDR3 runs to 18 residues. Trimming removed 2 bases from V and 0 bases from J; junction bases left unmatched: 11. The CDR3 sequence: CASSLPLAGTTSSYEQYF. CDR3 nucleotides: TGTGCCAGCAGCTTACCTCTAGCGGGGACCACCTCCTCCTACGAGCAGTACTTC. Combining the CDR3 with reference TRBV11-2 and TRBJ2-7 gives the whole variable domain EAGVAQSPRYKIIEKRQSVAFWCNPISGHATLYWYQQILGQGPKLLIQFQNNGVVDDSQLPKDRFSAERLKGVDSTLKIQPAKLEDSAVYLCASSLPLAGTTSSYEQYFGPGTRLTVT.

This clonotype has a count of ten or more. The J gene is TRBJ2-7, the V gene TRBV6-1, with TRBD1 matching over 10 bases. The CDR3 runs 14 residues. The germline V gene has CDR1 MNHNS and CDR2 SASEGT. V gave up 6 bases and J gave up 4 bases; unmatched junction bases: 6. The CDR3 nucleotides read TGTGCCAGCAGCTGGGACAGGGGAGCTTACGAGCAGTACTTC. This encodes CASSWDRGAYEQYF.

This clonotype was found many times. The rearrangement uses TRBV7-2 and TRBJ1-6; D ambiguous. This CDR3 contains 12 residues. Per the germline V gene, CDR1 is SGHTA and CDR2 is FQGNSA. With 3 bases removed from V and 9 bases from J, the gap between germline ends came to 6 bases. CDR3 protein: CASSFQTSPLHF. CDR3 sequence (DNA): TGTGCCAGCAGCTTTCAGACTTCACCCCTCCACTTT.

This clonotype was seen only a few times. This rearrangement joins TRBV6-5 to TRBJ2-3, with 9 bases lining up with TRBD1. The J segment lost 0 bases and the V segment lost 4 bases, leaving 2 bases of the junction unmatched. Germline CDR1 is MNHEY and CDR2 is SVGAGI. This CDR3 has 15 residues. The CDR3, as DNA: TGTGCCAGCAGTTCGACAGGGGGTAGCACAGATACGCAGTATTTT. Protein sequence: CASSSTGGSTDTQYF.

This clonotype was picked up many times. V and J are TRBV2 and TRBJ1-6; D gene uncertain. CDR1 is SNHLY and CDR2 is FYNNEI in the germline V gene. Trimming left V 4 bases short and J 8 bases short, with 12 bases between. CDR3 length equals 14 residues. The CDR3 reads CASSVASDDSPLHF. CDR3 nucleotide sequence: TGTGCCAGCAGTGTGGCGTCGGATGATTCACCCCTCCACTTT.

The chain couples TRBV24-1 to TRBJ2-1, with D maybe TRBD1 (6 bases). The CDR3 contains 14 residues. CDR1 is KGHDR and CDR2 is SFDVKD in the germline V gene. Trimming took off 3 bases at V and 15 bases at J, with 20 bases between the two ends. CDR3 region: CATSDHGTPGFPFF. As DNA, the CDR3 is TGTGCCACCAGTGATCACGGGACACCCGGATTTCCGTTCTTC.

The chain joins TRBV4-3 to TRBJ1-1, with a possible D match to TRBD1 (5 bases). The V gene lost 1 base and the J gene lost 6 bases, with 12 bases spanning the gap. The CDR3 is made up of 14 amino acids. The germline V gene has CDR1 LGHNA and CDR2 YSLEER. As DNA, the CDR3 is TGCGCCAGCAGCCAAGTAAGGGGTGGGCCTGAAGCTTTCTTT. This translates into CASSQVRGGPEAFF.

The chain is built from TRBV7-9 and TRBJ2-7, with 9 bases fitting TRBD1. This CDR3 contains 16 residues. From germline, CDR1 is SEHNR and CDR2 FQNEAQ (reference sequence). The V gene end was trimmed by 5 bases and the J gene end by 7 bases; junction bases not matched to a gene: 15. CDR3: CASSVGTGRTDREQYF. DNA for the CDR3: TGTGCCAGCAGCGTCGGGACAGGGCGCACGGACCGAGAGCAGTACTTC.

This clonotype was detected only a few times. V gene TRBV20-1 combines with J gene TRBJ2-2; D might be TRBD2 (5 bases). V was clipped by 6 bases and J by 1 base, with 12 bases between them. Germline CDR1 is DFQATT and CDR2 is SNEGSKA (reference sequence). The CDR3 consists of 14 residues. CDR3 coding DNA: TGCAGTGCGGCGACCGGGGAGAACACCGGGGAGCTGTTTTTT. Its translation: CSAATGENTGELFF.

This chain's CDR3 is CASSLMTGELFF. DNA for the CDR3: TGTGCCAGCAGCCTAATGACCGGGGAGCTGTTTTTT. The chain joins TRBV11-2 to TRBJ2-2; D is uncertain. CDR1 is SGHAT, CDR2 FQNNGV, per germline. The length of the CDR3 is 12 residues. V was pared by 5 bases and J by 5 bases, with 6 bases between.

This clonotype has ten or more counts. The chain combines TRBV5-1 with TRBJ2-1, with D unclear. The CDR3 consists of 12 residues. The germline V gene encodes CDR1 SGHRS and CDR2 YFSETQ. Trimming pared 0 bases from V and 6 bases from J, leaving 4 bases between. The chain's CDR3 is CASSLVVNEQFF. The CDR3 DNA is TGCGCCAGCAGCTTGGTAGTCAATGAGCAGTTCTTC.

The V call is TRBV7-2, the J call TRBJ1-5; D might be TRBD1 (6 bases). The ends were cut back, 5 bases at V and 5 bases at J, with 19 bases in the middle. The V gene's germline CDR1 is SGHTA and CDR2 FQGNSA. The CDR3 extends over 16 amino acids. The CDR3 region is CASSLNGRGVYQPQHF. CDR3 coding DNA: TGTGCCAGCAGCCTAAATGGCAGGGGTGTCTATCAGCCCCAGCATTTT.

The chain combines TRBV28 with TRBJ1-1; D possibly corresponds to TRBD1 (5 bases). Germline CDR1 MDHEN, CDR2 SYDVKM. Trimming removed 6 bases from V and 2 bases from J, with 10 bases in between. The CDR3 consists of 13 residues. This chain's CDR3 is CASRAGTNTEAFF. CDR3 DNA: TGTGCCAGCAGAGCCGGGACCAACACTGAAGCTTTCTTT. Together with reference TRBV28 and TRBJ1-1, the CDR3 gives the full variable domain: DVKVTQSSRYLVKRTGEKVFLECVQDMDHENMFWYRQDPGLGLRLIYFSYDVKMKEKGDIPEGYSVSREKKERFSLILESASTNQTSMYLCASRAGTNTEAFFGQGTRLTVV.

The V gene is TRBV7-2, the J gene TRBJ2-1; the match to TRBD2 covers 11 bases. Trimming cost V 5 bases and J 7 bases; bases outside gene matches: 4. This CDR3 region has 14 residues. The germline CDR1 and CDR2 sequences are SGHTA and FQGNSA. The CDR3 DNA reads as TGTGCCAGCAGCGCTAGCGGGGGGATTAATGAGCAGTTCTTC. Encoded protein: CASSASGGINEQFF.

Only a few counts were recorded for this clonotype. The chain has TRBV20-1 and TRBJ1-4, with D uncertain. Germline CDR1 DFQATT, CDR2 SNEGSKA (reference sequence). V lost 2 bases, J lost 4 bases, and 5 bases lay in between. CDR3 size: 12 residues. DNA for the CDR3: TGCAGTGCTAGACCGAATAATGAAAAACTGTTTTTT. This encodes CSARPNNEKLFF.

CDR3: CASSFRTSGNTGELFF. The CDR3 DNA reads TGCGCCAGCAGCTTCCGGACTAGCGGGAACACCGGGGAGCTGTTTTTT. V is TRBV5-1 and J is TRBJ2-2; 10 bases align to TRBD2. This CDR3 is 16 amino acids long. Per the germline V gene, CDR1 is SGHRS and CDR2 is YFSETQ. Germline trimming cut 2 bases from V and 1 base from J; bases unmatched to any gene: 2.

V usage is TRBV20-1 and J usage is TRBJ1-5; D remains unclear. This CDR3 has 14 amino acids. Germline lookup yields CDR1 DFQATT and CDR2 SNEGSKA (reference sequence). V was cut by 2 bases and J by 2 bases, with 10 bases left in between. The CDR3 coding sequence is TGCAGTGCTAGATTGGCAGGTGGCAATCAGCCCCAGCATTTT. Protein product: CSARLAGGNQPQHF.

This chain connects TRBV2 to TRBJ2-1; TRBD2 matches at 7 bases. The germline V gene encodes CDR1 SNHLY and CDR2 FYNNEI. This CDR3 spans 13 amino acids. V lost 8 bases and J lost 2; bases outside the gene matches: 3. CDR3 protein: CASVSGTYNEQFF. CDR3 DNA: TGTGCCAGCGTCAGCGGGACCTACAATGAGCAGTTCTTC.

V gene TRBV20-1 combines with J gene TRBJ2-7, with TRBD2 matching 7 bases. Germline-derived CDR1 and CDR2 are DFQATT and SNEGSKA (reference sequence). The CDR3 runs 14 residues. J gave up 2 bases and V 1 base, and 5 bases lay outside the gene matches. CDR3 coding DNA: TGCAGTGCTAGAGCGGCGGGAGCAACCTACGAGCAGTACTTC. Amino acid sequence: CSARAAGATYEQYF.

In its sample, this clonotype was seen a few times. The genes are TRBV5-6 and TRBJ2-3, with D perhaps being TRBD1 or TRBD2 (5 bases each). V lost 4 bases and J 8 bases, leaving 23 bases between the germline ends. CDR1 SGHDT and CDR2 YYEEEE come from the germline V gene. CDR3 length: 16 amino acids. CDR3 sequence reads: CASSQRDLAYSATQYF. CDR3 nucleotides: TGTGCCAGCAGCCAACGGGACCTGGCTTATTCAGCTACGCAGTATTTT.

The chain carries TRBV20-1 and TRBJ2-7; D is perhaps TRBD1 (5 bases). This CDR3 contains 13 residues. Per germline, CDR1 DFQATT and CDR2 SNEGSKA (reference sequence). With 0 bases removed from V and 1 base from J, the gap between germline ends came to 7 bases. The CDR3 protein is CSARDGHSYEQYF. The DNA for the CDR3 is TGCAGTGCTAGAGATGGACATTCCTACGAGCAGTACTTC.

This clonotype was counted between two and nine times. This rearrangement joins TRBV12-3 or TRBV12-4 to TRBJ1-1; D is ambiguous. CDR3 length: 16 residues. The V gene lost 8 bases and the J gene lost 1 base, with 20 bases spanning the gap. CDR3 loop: CASLVHIYWGNTEAFF. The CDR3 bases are TGTGCCAGCCTAGTTCACATTTATTGGGGGAACACTGAAGCTTTCTTT.

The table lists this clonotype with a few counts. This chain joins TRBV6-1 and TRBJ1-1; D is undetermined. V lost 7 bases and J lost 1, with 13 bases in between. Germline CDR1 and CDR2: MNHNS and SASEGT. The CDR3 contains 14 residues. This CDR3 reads CASNIDGTNTEAFF. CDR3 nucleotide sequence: TGTGCCAGCAACATAGACGGCACGAACACTGAAGCTTTCTTT.

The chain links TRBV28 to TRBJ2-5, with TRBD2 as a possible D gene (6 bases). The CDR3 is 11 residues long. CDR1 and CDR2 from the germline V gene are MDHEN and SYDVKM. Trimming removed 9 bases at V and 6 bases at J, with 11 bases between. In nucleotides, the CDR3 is TGTGCCAGTAGGAGGGAACAGACCCAGTACTTC. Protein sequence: CASRREQTQYF.

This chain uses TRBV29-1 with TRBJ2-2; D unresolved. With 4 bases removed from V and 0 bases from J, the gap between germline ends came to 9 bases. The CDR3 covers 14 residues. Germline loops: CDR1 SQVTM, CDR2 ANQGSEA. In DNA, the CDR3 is TGCAGCGTTGCTCTATCAGCGAACACCGGGGAGCTGTTTTTT. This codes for CSVALSANTGELFF.

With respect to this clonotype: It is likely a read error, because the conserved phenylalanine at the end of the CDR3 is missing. The CDR3, as DNA: TGCGCCAGCGGGCAGGTCGGCTATGGCTACACCATC. It codes for CASGQVGYGYTI. This chain links TRBV4-1 with TRBJ1-2; D is undetermined. CDR3 length equals 12 residues. CDR1 and CDR2 from the germline V gene are MGHRA and YSYEKL. Trimming shortened V by 8 bases and J by 4 bases, and 11 bases separated the two germline ends.